This T cell receptor (beta chain) is drawn from a study of blood T cell repertoires in COVID-19. In the original processing: Reference gene primer amplification gave nucleated cell count estimates. The method was immunoSEQ multiplex PCR; TCRdb's version includes in-frame clones alone and lacks a portion of them. Clone size and the V and J calls come from that table; the DNA yielded D and trimming. The sample records around 500,000 clones, approximately 90% being singletons. CDR3 length: 12 amino acids. Between the trimmed V and J ends, which lost 5 bases and 10 bases, there was a span of 12 bases. All enrollees were roughly 18 to 95 years old and from roughly 26 US areas. Participants' own reports of clinical history determined their cohort assignment.

Specimen: PBMCs or T cells enriched from blood (not recorded which). This chain uses TRBV12-3 or TRBV12-4 with TRBJ2-1; D is ambiguous. This receptor was obtained from a woman in her forties who had recovered from COVID-19. The DNA of the CDR3 is TGTGCCAGCAGTCCAAATCGCCAGGAGCAGTTCTTC. This sequence encodes CASSPNRQEQFF.